Each of the 12 T cell receptor beta chains below was sequenced from the same sample in a study of CD8+CD57+ T cells in acquired aplastic anemia. Patients chosen for sequencing had shown CD8+CD57+ cell expansion by flow cytometry. Researchers used genomic DNA as the template to profile TCR beta VDJ and CDR3. TCRdb re-called the reads through MiXCR, storing one row per CDR3 protein. Of about 150,000 distinct CDR3 sequences listed, less than 60% were seen once; the top ten hold roughly 12%. Sequencing used sorted CD4+, CD8+, or CD8+CD57+ T cells (not recorded which) from PBMCs. These receptors all stem from a human donor with aplastic anemia.

In this sample, this clonotype turned up once. A much larger clone lies a single base off, so this may be a read error. The chain joins TRBV4-1 to TRBJ2-1; TRBD1 matches at 11 bases. The CDR3 sequence is 15 residues long. With V trimmed by 11 bases and J by 2 bases, 8 bases remained unmatched. The V gene's germline CDR1 is MGHRA and CDR2 YSYEKL. The CDR3 sequence is CAGGRGQGAYNEQFF. CDR3 nucleotides: TGCGCCGGCGGCCGGGGACAGGGGGCCTACAATGAGCAGTTCTTC.

This clonotype was detected a few times. V usage is TRBV20-1 and J usage is TRBJ2-7; 10 bases are a match to TRBD2. Germline V lookup: CDR1 DFQATT, CDR2 SNEGSKA (reference sequence). This CDR3 contains 14 residues. The junction had 10 bases not matched to a gene; V was cut back by 5 bases and J by 6 bases. The CDR3 nucleotides read TGCAGTGCTCGATCTAGCGGGAGTGGAATCGAGCAGTACTTC. Translated, it gives CSARSSGSGIEQYF.

This clonotype came up a few times. J is TRBJ1-6 and V is TRBV15; a possible D gene is TRBD1 (5 bases). This CDR3 spans 14 amino acids. Per the germline V gene, CDR1 is LNHNV and CDR2 is YYDKDF (reference sequence). The V gene lost 0 bases and the J gene lost 7 bases, with 7 bases spanning the gap. This CDR3 is CATSREAGNSPLHF. CDR3 nucleotides: TGTGCCACCAGCAGAGAGGCAGGGAATTCACCCCTCCACTTT.

In this sample, this clonotype turned up many times. CDR3 in DNA: TGTGCCAGCAGTGAAGGGGCGGGGGGCTCCTACGAGCAGTACTTC. It specifies CASSEGAGGSYEQYF. The chain combines TRBV2 with TRBJ2-7; the match to TRBD2 covers 8 bases. Trimming removed 1 base from V and 0 bases from J; junction bases left unmatched: 2. Germline lookup yields CDR1 SNHLY and CDR2 FYNNEI. The CDR3 covers 15 residues. The variable domain in full, with the rest retrieved from reference TRBV2 and TRBJ2-7, is EPEVTQTPSHQVTQMGQEVILRCVPISNHLYFYWYRQILGQKVEFLVSFYNNEISEKSEIFDDQFSVERPDGSNFTLKIRSTKLEDSAMYFCASSEGAGGSYEQYFGPGTRLTVT.

The chain combines TRBV19 with TRBJ1-2; 8 bases line up with TRBD1. CDR3 length equals 14 residues. The germline V gene has CDR1 LNHDA and CDR2 SQIVND (reference sequence). V shed 5 bases, J shed 4 bases, and the junction held 6 bases outside the gene matches. The CDR3 DNA reads as TGTGCCAGTAGTCAGGACAGGGCCTCCTATGGCTACACCTTC. This codes for CASSQDRASYGYTF.

The V call is TRBV7-3, the J call TRBJ2-3; no clear D. The germline V and J ends were trimmed by 2 bases and 4 bases, with 4 bases remaining between them. The V gene's germline CDR1 is SGHTA and CDR2 FQGTGA. This CDR3 contains 12 residues. CDR3 in DNA: TGTGCCAGCAGCTTAGCCTCAGATACGCAGTATTTT. Translated, it gives CASSLASDTQYF.

This clonotype has only a few counts. This rearrangement joins TRBV7-8 to TRBJ1-1; D call uncertain. V lost 3 bases, J lost 7 bases, and 9 bases lay in between. The CDR3 length is 12 residues. Germline assignment: CDR1 SGHVS and CDR2 FQNEAQ. CDR3 region: CASSLPSVEAFF. In DNA form, the CDR3 reads TGTGCCAGCAGCTTGCCGTCAGTTGAAGCTTTCTTT. Complete variable domain (other parts from reference TRBV7-8 and TRBJ1-1): GAGVSQSPRYKVAKRGQDVALRCDPISGHVSLFWYQQALGQGPEFLTYFQNEAQLDKSGLPSDRFFAERPEGSVSTLKIQRTQQEDSAVYLCASSLPSVEAFFGQGTRLTVV.

For this clonotype: One end of the junction fails to match germline, which may point to a read error. This chain joins TRBV29-1 and TRBJ1-4; 7 nucleotides line up with TRBD1. CDR3 length: 13 residues. CDR1 SQVTM and CDR2 ANQGSEA come from the germline V gene. As DNA, the CDR3 is TGCAGCGCCACAGGGGATACTAATGAAAAACTGTCTTTT. This codes for CSATGDTNEKLSF.

The sample holds many counts of this clonotype. The rearrangement uses TRBV2 and TRBJ1-2; a weak D match, TRBD1 (5 bases). V was pared by 3 bases and J by 0 bases, with 8 bases between. CDR1 and CDR2 (germline): SNHLY, FYNNEI. This CDR3 has 14 amino acids. The CDR3: CASSDWTSNYGYTF. CDR3 coding DNA: TGTGCCAGCAGTGATTGGACATCTAACTATGGCTACACCTTC.

This sequence joins TRBV29-1 and TRBJ1-1; D gene uncertain. Trimming removed 4 bases at V and 0 bases at J, with 6 bases between. Germline V gives CDR1 SQVTM, CDR2 ANQGSEA. The CDR3 contains 12 residues. The CDR3 nucleotides read TGCAGCGTTGGACTGATGAACACTGAAGCTTTCTTT. The encoded protein is CSVGLMNTEAFF.

This clonotype has a count of ten or more. The chain carries TRBV29-1 and TRBJ2-7, with 11 nucleotides matching TRBD1. From germline, CDR1 is SQVTM and CDR2 ANQGSEA. Trimming cost V 5 bases and J 4 bases; bases outside gene matches: 7. The CDR3 runs to 14 residues. CDR3 coding DNA: TGCAGCGTTCCGTCGGACAGGGGGCTGTACGAGCAGTACTTC. It specifies CSVPSDRGLYEQYF.

This clonotype was seen a handful of times. This chain uses TRBV11-2 with TRBJ2-1; tentative D call: TRBD2 (7 bases). This CDR3 is 16 amino acids long. Trimming removed 7 bases from V and 0 bases from J, with 16 bases in between. Germline loops: CDR1 SGHAT, CDR2 FQNNGV. The CDR3 protein is CASTLSGGPSYNEQFF. In DNA, the CDR3 is TGTGCCAGCACCCTCTCGGGGGGCCCCTCCTACAATGAGCAGTTCTTC.